The 10 T cell receptor beta chains given below trace back to one sample, sequenced in a study of shared clonotypes between healthy human individuals. The data were produced by immunoSEQ multiplex PCR, yet TCRdb's version contains in-frame clones alone and is incomplete. The sample yields 1.5 million to 2.5 million clones, roughly 95% seen once. Naive CD8 cells comprised CD45RO-negative, CCR7-positively selected cells, excluding terminally differentiated effector memory CD45RA+ cells. Sequencing was carried out using naive CD8+ T cells sorted from blood. These receptors were collected from a man aged 18 to 29 in good health.

V gene TRBV6-5 combines with J gene TRBJ2-2; possibly TRBD2 for D (5 bases). Trimming took 4 bases from V and 2 from J, leaving 14 bases between them. Germline V gene sequence: CDR1 MNHEY, CDR2 SVGAGI. This CDR3 region has 16 residues. The CDR3 sequence is CASSWLPSSNTGELFF. DNA for the CDR3: TGTGCCAGCAGTTGGCTTCCTAGCTCAAACACCGGGGAGCTGTTTTTT.

V and J are TRBV11-2 and TRBJ2-1; the D is unclear. CDR1 and CDR2 from the germline V gene are SGHAT and FQNNGV. V was clipped by 4 bases and J by 9 bases, with 10 bases between them. The CDR3 covers 12 residues. In DNA form, the CDR3 reads TGTGCCAGCAGCTCACATCAACTTGAGCAGTTCTTC. It codes for CASSSHQLEQFF.

Only one count was recorded for this clone. This chain joins TRBV19 and TRBJ1-1; TRBD1 might be the D (6 bases). The V and J ends lost 5 bases and 0 bases respectively, with 13 bases between them. The CDR3 sequence is 15 residues long. Germline CDR1 LNHDA, CDR2 SQIVND (reference sequence). DNA of the CDR3: TGTGCCAGTAGTGCACAAACAGGGATGAACACTGAAGCTTTCTTT. It yields the protein CASSAQTGMNTEAFF. The full variable domain, with the rest looked up from reference TRBV19 and TRBJ1-1, is DGGITQSPKYLFRKEGQNVTLSCEQNLNHDAMYWYRQDPGQGLRLIYYSQIVNDFQKGDIAEGYSVSREKKESFPLTVTSAQKNPTAFYLCASSAQTGMNTEAFFGQGTRLTVV.

V and J are TRBV27 and TRBJ2-1; 8 bases agree with TRBD2. Looked up from germline, CDR1 is MNHEY and CDR2 is SMNVEV (reference sequence). J gave up 5 bases and V 1 base, and 10 bases lay outside the gene matches. There are 17 residues in the CDR3. The CDR3: CASSLFPGGLIDNEQFF. In DNA form, the CDR3 reads TGTGCCAGCAGTTTATTTCCGGGAGGGTTAATTGACAATGAGCAGTTCTTC.

As regards this clone: The junction and the germline gene differ at one end; a read error may be behind it. This chain uses TRBV19 with TRBJ2-7, with TRBD2 as a possible D gene (6 bases). This CDR3 has 14 amino acids. Germline lookup yields CDR1 LNHDA and CDR2 SQIVND (reference sequence). This CDR3 is CASRIAADSYEQYF. CDR3 DNA sequence: TGTGCCAGTAGGATAGCGGCAGACTCCTACGAGCAGTACTTC.

The rearrangement joins TRBV6-6 to TRBJ1-2; no firm D call. Trimming took off 0 bases at V and 4 bases at J, with 9 bases between the two ends. The germline CDR1 and CDR2 sequences are MNHNY and SVGAGI (reference sequence). The CDR3 covers 14 residues. The CDR3 sequence: CASSYSADFYGYTF. The CDR3 DNA reads TGTGCCAGCAGTTACTCCGCAGACTTCTATGGCTACACCTTC.

The V call is TRBV6-1, the J call TRBJ2-2; D not resolved. The CDR3 length is 17 residues. The V end was cut by 3 bases, the J end by 1 base, with 15 bases between. Germline CDR1 MNHNS, CDR2 SASEGT. The CDR3 bases are TGTGCCAGCAGTGAGACCCCAACGGAAGAGAACACCGGGGAGCTGTTTTTT. Its translation: CASSETPTEENTGELFF.

The J gene is TRBJ2-2, the V gene TRBV15; 9 bases are a match to TRBD2. V shed 3 bases and J 0 bases; nucleotides not matched to a gene: 5. There are 17 residues in the CDR3. Per germline, CDR1 LNHNV and CDR2 YYDKDF (reference sequence). The CDR3 bases are TGTGCCACCAGCAGGGGTATAGCGGGGGCGAACACCGGGGAGCTGTTTTTT. Translated: CATSRGIAGANTGELFF.

Notes on this clone: One base away lies a much larger clone, so this may be a sequencing read error. V is TRBV5-1 and J is TRBJ2-7; D gene uncertain. Trimming took off 5 bases at V and 3 bases at J, with 6 bases between the two ends. The CDR3 contains 11 residues. Germline V gives CDR1 SGHRS, CDR2 YFSETQ. In DNA form, the CDR3 reads TGCGCCAGCAGTGACGGCTACGAGCAGTACTTC. It encodes CASSDGYEQYF.

The chain carries TRBV6-1 and TRBJ2-7; 10 bases match TRBD2. This CDR3 comprises 18 residues. V was clipped by 3 bases and J by 6 bases; unmatched bases: 17. Germline V gene lookup returns CDR1 MNHNS and CDR2 SASEGT. Written as DNA, the CDR3 is TGTGCCAGCAGTGAGAGGGGCCTAGCGGGAGCACCTAATTCCGAGCAGTACTTC. This gives the protein CASSERGLAGAPNSEQYF.